The clone carrying this T cell receptor beta chain has a single count. Participant age was roughly 18 to 95 years, and participants resided in 25 or so US areas. Cohorts were determined from participant-reported clinical history. The sample belongs to a study of blood T cell repertoires in COVID-19. Background on the study: The origin of the acute and convalescent COVID-19 samples was the United States, Italy and Spain. PBMCs, B-cell-depleted T cells, or T cells provided the cDNA or gDNA that made up the material.

The CDR3 is 16 amino acids. V shed 4 bases and J 5 bases; nucleotides not matched to a gene: 9. The germline V gene encodes CDR1 MGHRA and CDR2 YSYEKL. Sequencing was performed with immunoSEQ multiplex PCR; in TCRdb, only in-frame clones are kept and a portion is missing. The table shows some 200,000 clones, with 80% to 85% occurring only once. This clonotype originated in a woman in her fifties or sixties with acute COVID-19. The chain couples TRBV4-1 to TRBJ1-5; TRBD1 matches 9 bases. The sequenced material came from PBMCs or T cells enriched from blood (not recorded which). The CDR3 DNA sequence: TGCGCCAGCAGCCCTTGGGACAGGGAGCGGTATCAGCCCCAGCATTTT. It translates to CASSPWDRERYQPQHF.